This section outlines one T cell receptor (beta chain) sequence together with its context. The CDR3 is 17 amino acids. The germline V and J ends were trimmed by 2 bases and 1 base, with 15 bases remaining between them. Looked up from germline, CDR1 is KGHSH and CDR2 is LQKENI. In the authors' workflow: For nucleated cells, counts were estimated from reference gene primer amplification. Produced via immunoSEQ multiplex PCR; TCRdb's table is partial and in-frame only. The DNA gave D and trimming, while V, J and clone size come from that table. Of about 35,000 clones in the sample, 78% were seen once. These data are taken from a study of blood T cell repertoires in COVID-19. The overall study: Both acute and convalescent COVID-19 samples were obtained from the United States, Italy and Spain. PBMCs, B-cell-depleted T cells, or T cells were the source of the cDNA or gDNA that made up the material.

J is TRBJ2-1 and V is TRBV18; a weak D match, TRBD1 (7 bases). The clonotype comes from a man older than 75 with acute or convalescent COVID-19. The sample comprised peripheral blood. The CDR3 region is CASSPRAGGLSYNEQFF. The CDR3 DNA follows: TGTGCCAGCTCACCAAGGGCAGGGGGGTTATCCTACAATGAGCAGTTCTTC.